A selection of T cell receptor beta chains follows, all from one sample in a study of cytomegalovirus exposure and HLA in healthy donors. Generated by immunoSEQ multiplex PCR, the TCRdb table keeps only in-frame clones and is missing some. This table has about 200,000 clones, 82% appearing once. Sequencing was carried out using PBMCs. The receptors come from a boy aged 2-9 years in good health and CMV-seronegative. Both conserved end residues are part of each CDR3. The D gene is left open where the match is weak. Clone size is not always given. Where it is, it says once, few, many or a class for expanded clones.

j_call d_call v_call clone_size cdr3_aa cdr3_nt
TRBJ2-7 TRBD1 TRBV25-1 NA CASSESGTGGAEQYF TGTGCCAGCAGTGAATCCGGGACAGGGGGGGCCGAGCAGTACTTC
TRBJ1-1 TRBD1 TRBV5-4 NA CASSARQGDTEAFF TGTGCCAGCAGCGCCCGACAGGGAGACACTGAAGCTTTCTTT
TRBJ1-6 NA TRBV28 once CASSLTGRGSPLHF TGTGCCAGCAGTTTAACAGGCCGAGGCTCACCCCTCCACTTT
TRBJ2-1 NA TRBV7-2 NA CASSLGGLLYNEQFF TGTGCCAGCAGCTTAGGAGGGTTGCTCTACAATGAGCAGTTCTTC
TRBJ2-5 TRBD1 TRBV7-8 NA CASSAGGWGQEQETQYF TGTGCCAGCAGCGCCGGTGGGTGGGGACAGGAGCAAGAGACCCAGTACTTC
TRBJ2-1 NA TRBV14 NA CASSPEGSGGYNEQFF TGTGCCAGCAGCCCGGAGGGTAGCGGTGGATACAATGAGCAGTTCTTC
TRBJ2-7 TRBD1 TRBV30 NA CAWSPQGYEQYF TGTGCCTGGAGTCCACAGGGGTACGAGCAGTACTTC
TRBJ2-7 NA TRBV23-1 NA CASEKARKVEQYF TGCGCCAGCGAAAAGGCGAGGAAGGTCGAGCAGTACTTC
TRBJ1-1 NA TRBV10-3 NA CAISEWGDGRNTEAFF TGTGCCATCAGTGAGTGGGGGGACGGAAGGAACACTGAAGCTTTCTTT
TRBJ1-1 TRBD1 TRBV7-2 NA CASTLGQGRTEAFF TGTGCCAGCACCCTCGGACAGGGGCGAACTGAAGCTTTCTTT
TRBJ1-1 NA TRBV5-6 few CASSLGRGEAFF TGTGCCAGCAGCTTGGGGCGGGGTGAAGCTTTCTTT
TRBJ2-1 TRBD1 TRBV29-1 NA CSVEIFTGESEQFF TGCAGCGTTGAGATATTTACAGGGGAATCTGAGCAGTTCTTC
TRBJ1-6 TRBD1 TRBV11-2 NA CASSTPSQGDSPLHF TGTGCCAGCAGCACCCCATCTCAGGGGGATTCACCCCTCCACTTT
TRBJ2-7 TRBD1 TRBV7-2 NA CASSLWDRSYEQYF TGTGCCAGCAGCTTATGGGACAGATCCTACGAGCAGTACTTC
TRBJ2-1 TRBD2 TRBV5-4 NA CASSSGGLVMGGEQFF TGTGCCAGCAGCTCTGGCGGACTAGTCATGGGGGGTGAGCAGTTCTTC
TRBJ1-2 TRBD1 TRBV6-5 NA CASRRNKTGRYGYTF TGTGCCAGCAGGCGGAATAAGACAGGGCGATATGGCTACACCTTC
TRBJ1-5 NA TRBV7-2 few CASSLFPVSNQPQHF TGTGCCAGCAGCTTATTTCCAGTTAGCAATCAGCCCCAGCATTTT
TRBJ2-7 NA TRBV6-4 NA CASSDSITGYEQYF TGTGCCAGCAGTGACTCTATTACAGGGTACGAGCAGTACTTC
TRBJ1-6 NA TRBV25-1 NA CASSDRYNSPLHF TGTGCCAGCAGTGACAGATATAATTCACCCCTCCACTTT
TRBJ1-1 NA TRBV5-4 NA CASGKGVVGSTEAFF TGTGCCAGCGGAAAGGGAGTAGTAGGGAGCACTGAAGCTTTCTTT
TRBJ1-2 TRBD1 TRBV4-2 NA CASSLPPGQGIYGYTF TGTGCCAGCAGCCTTCCTCCCGGACAGGGCATCTATGGCTACACCTTC
TRBJ2-5 TRBD2 TRBV14 NA CASSQTSGTSGGALGEKTQYF TGTGCCAGCAGCCAGACCTCCGGAACTAGCGGGGGGGCCTTAGGAGAAAAGACCCAGTACTTC
TRBJ2-6 NA TRBV21-1 NA CASSPLDRVTSGANVLTF TGTGCCAGCAGCCCCCTCGACAGAGTAACCTCTGGGGCCAACGTCCTGACTTTC
TRBJ1-4 NA TRBV19 NA CASAARLTTNEKLFF TGTGCCAGTGCCGCTCGACTTACAACTAATGAAAAACTGTTTTTT
TRBJ2-5 NA TRBV5-5 few CASSLADPRTGETQYF TGTGCCAGCAGCTTGGCCGACCCCAGAACAGGAGAGACCCAGTACTTC
TRBJ2-7 NA TRBV11-2 NA CASSPRWLVRGEQYF TGTGCCAGCAGCCCTCGTTGGCTAGTCAGGGGTGAGCAGTACTTC
TRBJ1-5 NA TRBV11-2 NA CASSLHGVGQPQHF TGTGCCAGCAGCTTACACGGGGTTGGGCAGCCCCAGCATTTT
TRBJ2-1 TRBD2 TRBV6-1 NA CASSELAGGDEQFF TGTGCCAGCAGTGAACTAGCGGGGGGGGATGAGCAGTTCTTC
TRBJ1-3 NA TRBV5-6 NA CASSLFRGNTIYF TGTGCCAGCAGCTTGTTCAGGGGCAACACCATATATTTT
TRBJ1-1 TRBD1 TRBV11-3 NA CASSSIGTGEAFF TGTGCCAGCAGCTCGATCGGGACAGGTGAAGCTTTCTTT
TRBJ2-3 TRBD1 TRBV19 few CASTQRGQGRGDTQYF TGTGCCAGTACCCAAAGGGGACAGGGAAGGGGCGATACGCAGTATTTT
TRBJ1-2 NA TRBV6-1 NA CASSTNSGDYGYTF TGTGCCAGCAGTACAAACTCAGGGGACTATGGCTACACCTTC
TRBJ2-5 TRBD2 TRBV7-2 once CASSLLAGGGGETQYF TGTGCCAGCAGCTTACTAGCGGGGGGCGGGGGAGAGACCCAGTACTTC
TRBJ2-3 NA TRBV11-2 NA CASSPGWGPDTQYF TGTGCCAGCAGCCCCGGGTGGGGGCCAGATACGCAGTATTTT
TRBJ1-5 NA TRBV7-2 NA CASSLAASNQPQHF TGTGCCAGCAGCTTAGCAGCTAGCAATCAGCCCCAGCATTTT
TRBJ1-1 NA TRBV11-2 NA CASSLDFPLPLPQSEAFF TGTGCCAGCAGCTTAGATTTTCCGCTCCCTTTACCACAGTCTGAAGCTTTCTTT
TRBJ1-2 TRBD1 TRBV19 NA CASSIGRDRNLYGYTF TGTGCCAGTAGTATAGGTCGGGACAGGAACCTCTATGGCTACACCTTC
TRBJ1-1 TRBD1 TRBV6-4 NA CASSEGDRGYAFF TGTGCCAGCAGTGAGGGGGACAGGGGGTACGCTTTCTTT
TRBJ1-2 TRBD1 TRBV27 NA CASRNYNRGPSYGYTF TGTGCCAGCAGGAATTACAACAGGGGGCCAAGCTATGGCTACACCTTC
TRBJ2-7 TRBD1 TRBV11-2 NA CASSLRTGRSYEQYF TGTGCCAGCAGCTTAAGGACAGGGCGATCCTACGAGCAGTACTTC
TRBJ1-2 NA TRBV4-2 NA CASSQDRTAIYGYTF TGTGCCAGCAGCCAAGATCGGACAGCGATCTATGGCTACACCTTC
TRBJ1-2 TRBD1 TRBV27 NA CASATRGAFGGYTF TGTGCCAGCGCCACCAGGGGGGCGTTTGGTGGCTACACCTTC
TRBJ1-3 NA TRBV4-3 NA CASSQARPSSGNTIYF TGCGCCAGCAGCCAAGCTAGGCCCAGCTCTGGAAACACCATATATTTT
TRBJ2-5 TRBD2 TRBV7-2 few CASSFDGRTRVRETQYF TGTGCCAGCAGCTTCGACGGCAGGACTAGAGTAAGAGAGACCCAGTACTTC
TRBJ2-1 NA TRBV5-8 once CASSPLGTSSYNEQFF TGTGCCAGCAGCCCCCTGGGCACGAGCTCCTACAATGAGCAGTTCTTC
TRBJ2-7 TRBD1 TRBV6-1 NA CASSELGTESYEQYF TGTGCCAGCAGTGAACTCGGGACAGAGTCCTACGAGCAGTACTTC
TRBJ2-1 NA TRBV11-1 few CASSLRTGDNEQFF TGTGCCAGCAGCTTGAGGACGGGGGACAATGAGCAGTTCTTC
TRBJ1-2 NA TRBV21-1 NA CASNSWAGGASNGYTF NA
TRBJ2-1 NA TRBV7-3 NA CASSLKGGAYNEQFF TGTGCCAGCAGTTTAAAGGGCGGGGCGTACAATGAGCAGTTCTTC
TRBJ1-3 TRBD1 TRBV18 once CASSSDRGRNTIYF TGTGCCAGCTCATCGGACAGGGGGCGAAACACCATATATTTT
TRBJ2-7 NA TRBV5-1 NA CASSPGTRGHEQYF TGCGCCAGCAGCCCCGGGACTCGTGGTCACGAGCAGTACTTC
TRBJ1-2 TRBD1 TRBV27 NA CASRDGGTGYGYTF TGTGCCAGCAGGGATGGAGGGACAGGGTATGGCTACACCTTC
TRBJ2-1 NA TRBV29-1 once CSGGSRGGEQFF TGCAGCGGTGGGTCAAGGGGGGGTGAGCAGTTCTTC
TRBJ2-5 TRBD2 TRBV7-2 NA CASSSVTRGAGSQYF TGTGCCAGCAGCTCCGTGACGCGGGGGGCGGGGTCCCAGTACTTC
TRBJ1-1 TRBD1 TRBV29-1 NA CSVEEDRLNTEAFF TGCAGCGTTGAAGAGGACAGGTTGAACACTGAAGCTTTCTTT
TRBJ1-1 NA TRBV4-1 NA CASSQPLSRGEGEAFF TGCGCCAGCAGCCAACCCCTATCTCGCGGCGAAGGAGAAGCTTTCTTT
TRBJ1-1 NA TRBV15 NA CATSTRGTEAFF TGTGCCACCAGCACCCGGGGGACGGAAGCTTTCTTT